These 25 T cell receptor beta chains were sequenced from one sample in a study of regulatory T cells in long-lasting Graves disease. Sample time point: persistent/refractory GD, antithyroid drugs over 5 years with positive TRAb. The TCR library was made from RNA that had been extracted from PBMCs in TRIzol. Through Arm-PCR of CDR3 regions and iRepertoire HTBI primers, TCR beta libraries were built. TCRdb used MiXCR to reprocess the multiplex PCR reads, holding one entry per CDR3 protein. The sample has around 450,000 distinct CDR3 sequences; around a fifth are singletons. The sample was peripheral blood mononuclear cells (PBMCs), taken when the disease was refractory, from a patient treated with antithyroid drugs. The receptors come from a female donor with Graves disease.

The CDR3 here is CASSQGWAGGGGYTF. CDR3 DNA sequence: TGTGCCAGCAGCCAAGGTTGGGCAGGCGGGGGAGGCTACACCTTC. This sequence joins TRBV3-1 and TRBJ1-2; perhaps TRBD1 as D (5 bases). Trimming left V 1 base short and J 8 bases short, with 17 bases between. Germline-derived CDR1 and CDR2 are LGHDT and YNNKEL (reference sequence). This CDR3 is 15 amino acids long.

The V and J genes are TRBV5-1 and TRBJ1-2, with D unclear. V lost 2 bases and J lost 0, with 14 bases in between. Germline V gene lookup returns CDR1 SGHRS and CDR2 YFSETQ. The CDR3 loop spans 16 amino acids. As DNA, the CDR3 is TGCGCCAGCAGCTTTCGTCTCGCAAACACTAACTATGGCTACACCTTC. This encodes CASSFRLANTNYGYTF.

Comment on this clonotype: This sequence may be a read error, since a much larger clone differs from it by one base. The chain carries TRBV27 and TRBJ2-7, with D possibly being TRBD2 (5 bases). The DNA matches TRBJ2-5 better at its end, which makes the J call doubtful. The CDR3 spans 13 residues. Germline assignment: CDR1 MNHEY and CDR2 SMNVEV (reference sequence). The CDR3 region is CASSQRAGETQYF. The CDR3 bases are TGTGCCAGCAGTCAGAGGGCTGGAGAGACCCAGTACTTC.

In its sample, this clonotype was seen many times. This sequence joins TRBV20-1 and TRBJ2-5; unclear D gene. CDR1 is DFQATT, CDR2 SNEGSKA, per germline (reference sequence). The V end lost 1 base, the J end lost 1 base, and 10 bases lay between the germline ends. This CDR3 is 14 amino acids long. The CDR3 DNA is TGCAGTGCTAGAGCCACGACGGTCCAAGAGACCCAGTACTTC. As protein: CSARATTVQETQYF.

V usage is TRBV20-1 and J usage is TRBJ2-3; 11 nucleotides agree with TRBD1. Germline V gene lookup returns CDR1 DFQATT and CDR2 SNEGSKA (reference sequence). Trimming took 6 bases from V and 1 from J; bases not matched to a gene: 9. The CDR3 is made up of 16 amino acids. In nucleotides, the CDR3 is TGCAGTGCACCGGACCCGGGACAGGGGGGCACAGATACGCAGTATTTT. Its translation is CSAPDPGQGGTDTQYF.

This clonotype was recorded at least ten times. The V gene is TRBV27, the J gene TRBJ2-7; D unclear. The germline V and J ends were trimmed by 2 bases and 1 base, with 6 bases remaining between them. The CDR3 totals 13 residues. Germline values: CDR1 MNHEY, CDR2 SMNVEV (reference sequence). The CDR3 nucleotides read TGTGCCAGCAGTTTAAAGGAATCCTACGAGCAGTACTTC. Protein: CASSLKESYEQYF.

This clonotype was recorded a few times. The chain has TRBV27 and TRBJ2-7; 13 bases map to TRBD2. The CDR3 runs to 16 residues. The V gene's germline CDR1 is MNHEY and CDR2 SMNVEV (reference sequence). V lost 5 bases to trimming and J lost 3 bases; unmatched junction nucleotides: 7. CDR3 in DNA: TGTGCCAGCAGTCTCGGGACTAGCGGGAAAATCTACGAGCAGTACTTC. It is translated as CASSLGTSGKIYEQYF.

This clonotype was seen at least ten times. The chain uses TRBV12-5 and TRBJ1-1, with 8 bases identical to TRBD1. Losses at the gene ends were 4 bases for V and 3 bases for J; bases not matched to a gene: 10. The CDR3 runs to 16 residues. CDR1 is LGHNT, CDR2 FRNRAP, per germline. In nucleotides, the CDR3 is TGTGCTAGTGGTTCCTCGGGTGACAGGGGCGACACTGAAGCTTTCTTT. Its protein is CASGSSGDRGDTEAFF.

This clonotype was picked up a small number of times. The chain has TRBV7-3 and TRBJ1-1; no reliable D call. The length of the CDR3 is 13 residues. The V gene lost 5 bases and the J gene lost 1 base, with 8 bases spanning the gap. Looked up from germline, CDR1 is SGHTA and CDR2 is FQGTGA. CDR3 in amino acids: CASSVTENTEAFF. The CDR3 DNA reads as TGTGCCAGCAGCGTTACAGAGAACACTGAAGCTTTCTTT.

The CDR3 reads CASSIDPVLAKNIQYF. DNA of the CDR3: TGTGCCAGTAGTATAGATCCAGTGTTAGCCAAAAACATTCAGTACTTC. The rearrangement links TRBV19 to TRBJ2-4; D not certain. Germline assignment: CDR1 LNHDA and CDR2 SQIVND (reference sequence). V lost 0 bases, J lost 0 bases, and 9 bases lay in between. This CDR3 is built from 16 residues.

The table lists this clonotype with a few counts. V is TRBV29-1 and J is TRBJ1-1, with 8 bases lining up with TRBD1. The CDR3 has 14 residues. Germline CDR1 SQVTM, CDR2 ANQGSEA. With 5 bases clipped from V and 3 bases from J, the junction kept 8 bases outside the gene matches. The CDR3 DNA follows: TGCAGCGTTTCTTCAGGGGGCTGGGACACTGAAGCTTTCTTT. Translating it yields CSVSSGGWDTEAFF.

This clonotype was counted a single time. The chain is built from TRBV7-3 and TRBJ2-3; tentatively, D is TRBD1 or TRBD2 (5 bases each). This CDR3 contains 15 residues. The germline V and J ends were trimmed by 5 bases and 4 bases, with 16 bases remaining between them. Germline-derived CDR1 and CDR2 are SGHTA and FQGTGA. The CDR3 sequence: CASSPTGQGPDTQYF. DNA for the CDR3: TGTGCCAGCAGCCCAACGGGGCAGGGTCCAGATACGCAGTATTTT.

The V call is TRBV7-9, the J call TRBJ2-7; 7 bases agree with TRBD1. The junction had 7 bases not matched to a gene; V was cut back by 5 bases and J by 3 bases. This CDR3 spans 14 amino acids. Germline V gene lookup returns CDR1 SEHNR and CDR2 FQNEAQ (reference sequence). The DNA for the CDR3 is TGTGCCAGCAGCGACGGGACAGTGGACTACGAGCAGTACTTC. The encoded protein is CASSDGTVDYEQYF. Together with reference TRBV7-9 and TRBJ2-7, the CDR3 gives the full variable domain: DTGVSQNPRHKITKRGQNVTFRCDPISEHNRLYWYRQTLGQGPEFLTYFQNEAQLEKSRLLSDRFSAERPKGSFSTLEIQRTEQGDSAMYLCASSDGTVDYEQYFGPGTRLTVT.

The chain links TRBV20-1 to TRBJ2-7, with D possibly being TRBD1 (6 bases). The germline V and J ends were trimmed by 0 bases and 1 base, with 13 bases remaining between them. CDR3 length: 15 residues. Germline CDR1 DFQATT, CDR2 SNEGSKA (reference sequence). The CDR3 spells CSARDGGSWSYEQYF. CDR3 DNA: TGCAGTGCTAGAGATGGGGGCAGCTGGTCCTACGAGCAGTACTTC.

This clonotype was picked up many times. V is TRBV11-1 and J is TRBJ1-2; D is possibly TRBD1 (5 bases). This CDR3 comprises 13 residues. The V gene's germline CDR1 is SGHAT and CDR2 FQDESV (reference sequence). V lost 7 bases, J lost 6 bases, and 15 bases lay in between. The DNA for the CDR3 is TGTGCCAGCACCTCTTGGCTAGGGGATGGCTACACCTTC. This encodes CASTSWLGDGYTF.

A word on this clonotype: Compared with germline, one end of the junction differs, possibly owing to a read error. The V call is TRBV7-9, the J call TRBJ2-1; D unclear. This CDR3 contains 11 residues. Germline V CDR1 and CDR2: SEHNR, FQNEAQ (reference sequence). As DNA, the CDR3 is TGTGCCAGCAGCTCCTCCAATGAGCAGTTCTTC. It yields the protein CASSSSNEQFF.

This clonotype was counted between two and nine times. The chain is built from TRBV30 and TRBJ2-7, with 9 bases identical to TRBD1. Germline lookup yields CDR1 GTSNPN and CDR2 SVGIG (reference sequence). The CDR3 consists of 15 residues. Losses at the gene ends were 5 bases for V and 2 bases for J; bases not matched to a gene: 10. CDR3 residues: CAWEDGTGKPYEQYF. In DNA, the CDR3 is TGTGCCTGGGAGGACGGGACAGGGAAACCCTACGAGCAGTACTTC.

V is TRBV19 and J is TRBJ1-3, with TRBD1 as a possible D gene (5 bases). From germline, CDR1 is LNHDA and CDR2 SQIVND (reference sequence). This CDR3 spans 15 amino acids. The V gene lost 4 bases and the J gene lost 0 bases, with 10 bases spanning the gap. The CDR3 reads CASSTGLLSGNTIYF. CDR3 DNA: TGTGCCAGTAGTACGGGACTGCTCTCTGGAAACACCATATATTTT.

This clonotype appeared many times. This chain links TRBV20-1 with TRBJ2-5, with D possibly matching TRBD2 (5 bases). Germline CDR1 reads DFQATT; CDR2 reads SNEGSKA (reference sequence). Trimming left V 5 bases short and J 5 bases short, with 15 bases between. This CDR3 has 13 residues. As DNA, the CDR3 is TGCAGTGCTCGGACTGGCGATAGGGAGACCCAGTACTTC. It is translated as CSARTGDRETQYF.

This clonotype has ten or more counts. In DNA form, the CDR3 reads TGTGCCAGCAGTCTCCGCACTAGCCGGGAGACCCAGTACTTC. It translates to CASSLRTSRETQYF. V gene TRBV6-1 combines with J gene TRBJ2-5; tentatively, D is TRBD2 (6 bases). V lost 5 bases to trimming and J lost 5 bases, with 15 bases between them. From germline, CDR1 is MNHNS and CDR2 SASEGT. This CDR3 has 14 amino acids.

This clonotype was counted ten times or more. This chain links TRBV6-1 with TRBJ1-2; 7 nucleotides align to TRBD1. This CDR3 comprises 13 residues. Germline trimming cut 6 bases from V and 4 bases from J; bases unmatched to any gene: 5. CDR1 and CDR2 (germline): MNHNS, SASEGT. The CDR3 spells CASRIQGSYGYTF. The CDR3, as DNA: TGTGCCAGCAGAATACAGGGGAGCTATGGCTACACCTTC.

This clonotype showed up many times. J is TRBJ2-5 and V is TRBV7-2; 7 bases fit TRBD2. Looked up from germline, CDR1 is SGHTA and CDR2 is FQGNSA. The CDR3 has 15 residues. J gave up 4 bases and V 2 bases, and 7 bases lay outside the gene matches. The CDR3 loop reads CASSLLWGGGETQYF. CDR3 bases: TGTGCCAGCAGCTTACTCTGGGGGGGAGGAGAGACCCAGTACTTC.

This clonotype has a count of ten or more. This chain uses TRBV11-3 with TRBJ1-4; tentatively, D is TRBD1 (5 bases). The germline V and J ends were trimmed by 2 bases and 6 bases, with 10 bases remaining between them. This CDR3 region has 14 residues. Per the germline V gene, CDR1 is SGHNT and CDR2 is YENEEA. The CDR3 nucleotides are TGTGCCAGCAGCTTACGGGGGGAGGATGAAAAACTGTTTTTT. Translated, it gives CASSLRGEDEKLFF.

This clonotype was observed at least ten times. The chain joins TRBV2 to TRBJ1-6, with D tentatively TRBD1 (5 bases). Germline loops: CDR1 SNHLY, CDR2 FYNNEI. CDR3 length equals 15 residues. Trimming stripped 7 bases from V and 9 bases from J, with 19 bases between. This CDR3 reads CASTTMPGQGSPLHF. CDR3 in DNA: TGTGCCAGCACCACCATGCCGGGGCAGGGTTCACCCCTCCACTTT.

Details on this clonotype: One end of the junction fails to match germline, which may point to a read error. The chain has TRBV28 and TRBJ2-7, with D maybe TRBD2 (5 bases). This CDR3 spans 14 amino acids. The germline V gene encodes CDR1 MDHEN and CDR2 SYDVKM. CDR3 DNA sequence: TGTGCCAGCAGCACGAGAGGGCGGTTAACCGAGCAGCACTTC. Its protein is CASSTRGRLTEQHF. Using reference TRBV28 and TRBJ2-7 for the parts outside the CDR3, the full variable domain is DVKVTQSSRYLVKRTGEKVFLECVQDMDHENMFWYRQDPGLGLRLIYFSYDVKMKEKGDIPEGYSVSREKKERFSLILESASTNQTSMYLCASSTRGRLTEQHFGPGTRLTVT.